The 27 T cell receptor beta chains below come from one sample, sequenced in a study of CD8+ T cells in alopecia areata (dated by TCRdb to between 2018 and 2020). Libraries were prepared through the immunoSEQ multiplex PCR assay. RNA was extracted from all samples and reverse transcribed into cDNA, which served as template for TCR sequencing. As stored in TCRdb, this immuneACCESS dataset retains in-frame rearrangements with V and J assigned. A fraction of the clones does not appear; measured against another copy, unresolved V genes explain less than half of the discrepancy, and the remainder lacks a known reason. Here the sample has around 290,000 clones; 58% occur a single time. The ten largest clones represent approximately 1.8% of the sample. The time point label, as the study defines it: around 26 weeks on oral tofacitinib. The intended sense of this specimen's treatment or condition label: oral pan-JAK inhibitor, 5-10 mg twice daily.

The material sequenced was CD4+ T cells sorted from blood, taken at week 24, from a patient treated with tofacitinib. Receptor source: a human donor with alopecia areata.

V usage is TRBV30 and J usage is TRBJ2-5, with 8 bases matching TRBD2. The CDR3 is 15 residues long. Unmatched junction bases numbered 8, after V lost 0 bases and J lost 5 bases. Germline-derived CDR1 and CDR2 are GTSNPN and SVGIG (reference sequence). The CDR3: CAWSVGTRRGETQYF. As DNA, the CDR3 is TGTGCCTGGAGTGTTGGGACTAGGCGGGGGGAGACCCAGTACTTC.

This chain uses TRBV5-1 with TRBJ1-1; 8 bases align to TRBD1. CDR3 length: 18 residues. Germline CDR1 SGHRS, CDR2 YFSETQ. Trimming took 3 bases from V and 0 from J; bases not matched to a gene: 13. The CDR3 DNA reads TGCGCCAGCAGCTCGGACGACAGGGGAACCCTTATGAACACTGAAGCTTTCTTT. It codes for CASSSDDRGTLMNTEAFF.

This chain's CDR3 is CASSLIADTQYF. The CDR3 DNA reads as TGTGCCAGCAGCTTGATAGCAGATACGCAGTATTTT. The V and J genes are TRBV5-6 and TRBJ2-3, with D unclear. The CDR3 has 12 residues. V was shortened by 1 base and J by 4 bases, with 4 bases between the two germline ends. Germline V gene sequence: CDR1 SGHDT, CDR2 YYEEEE.

The CDR3 here is CASSLGLASGANVLTF. The CDR3 nucleotides read TGTGCCAGCAGCTTAGGACTAGCGTCTGGGGCCAACGTCCTGACTTTC. The chain is built from TRBV7-9 and TRBJ2-6; 8 bases align to TRBD2. The CDR3 spans 16 residues. Germline V gene sequence: CDR1 SEHNR, CDR2 FQNEAQ (reference sequence). Trimming removed 1 base from V and 1 base from J; junction bases left unmatched: 0.

The gene calls are TRBV30 and TRBJ1-2; no firm D call. The CDR3 is made up of 13 amino acids. CDR1 is GTSNPN and CDR2 is SVGIG in the germline V gene (reference sequence). Trimming removed 0 bases at V and 5 bases at J, with 10 bases between. The CDR3 nucleotides are TGTGCCTGGAGTGTCCAGGCCCCTTATGGCTACACCTTC. Translating gives CAWSVQAPYGYTF.

This clone has just one count. The same CDR3 arises from other DNA sequences in this sample as well. This CDR3 reads CASSLDGMNTEAFF. In DNA form, the CDR3 reads TGCGCCAGCAGCTTGGACGGCATGAACACTGAAGCTTTCTTT. This sequence joins TRBV5-1 and TRBJ1-1; D gene unclear. The CDR3 contains 14 residues. Germline V gene data show CDR1 as SGHRS and CDR2 as YFSETQ. V dropped 0 bases and J dropped 0 bases, with 6 bases sitting between them.

In DNA form, the CDR3 reads TGTGCCAGCAAGCGGGGGTCCCGCACTGAGCAGTTCTTC. This sequence encodes CASKRGSRTEQFF. The V and J genes are TRBV6-5 and TRBJ2-1, with 8 bases matching TRBD2. Looked up from germline, CDR1 is MNHEY and CDR2 is SVGAGI. V lost 7 bases to trimming and J lost 9 bases; unmatched junction nucleotides: 8. CDR3 length: 13 amino acids.

The chain uses TRBV29-1 and TRBJ1-3; D remains unclear. V was shortened by 2 bases and J by 4 bases, with 3 bases between the two germline ends. CDR1 SQVTM and CDR2 ANQGSEA come from the germline V gene. The CDR3 sequence is 11 residues long. CDR3 sequence reads: CSVELGNTIYF. DNA for the CDR3: TGCAGCGTTGAACTCGGAAACACCATATATTTT.

This rearrangement joins TRBV5-1 to TRBJ2-2; possible D gene TRBD1, 6 bases. The germline V gene has CDR1 SGHRS and CDR2 YFSETQ. Trimming stripped 1 base from V and 3 bases from J, with 10 bases between. The CDR3 is 15 amino acids. This CDR3 reads CASSLIQGYTGELFF. The DNA of the CDR3 is TGCGCCAGCAGCTTGATCCAGGGGTACACCGGGGAGCTGTTTTTT.

V gene TRBV7-8 combines with J gene TRBJ2-5; D tentatively reads TRBD1 or TRBD2 (5 bases each). V was shortened by 8 bases and J by 5 bases, with 15 bases between the two germline ends. The CDR3 covers 13 residues. Looked up from germline, CDR1 is SGHVS and CDR2 is FQNEAQ. The CDR3 DNA is TGTGCCAGCGGGACGGGGATGGGGGAGACCCAGTACTTC. Its translation: CASGTGMGETQYF.

The chain carries TRBV7-8 and TRBJ1-1; D is undetermined. With 1 base removed from V and 0 bases from J, the gap between germline ends came to 9 bases. The CDR3 is 15 residues long. The germline V gene has CDR1 SGHVS and CDR2 FQNEAQ. CDR3 DNA sequence: TGTGCCAGCAGCTTAGGGGTGGGGATGAACACTGAAGCTTTCTTT. Residues: CASSLGVGMNTEAFF. The complete variable domain, with remaining parts taken from reference TRBV7-8 and TRBJ1-1, reads GAGVSQSPRYKVAKRGQDVALRCDPISGHVSLFWYQQALGQGPEFLTYFQNEAQLDKSGLPSDRFFAERPEGSVSTLKIQRTQQEDSAVYLCASSLGVGMNTEAFFGQGTRLTVV.

This chain uses TRBV9 with TRBJ1-2, with a weak D call TRBD1 (5 bases). The germline gives CDR1 SGDLS, CDR2 YYNGEE. V lost 6 bases, J lost 3 bases, and 15 bases lay in between. The CDR3 runs 14 residues. The CDR3 nucleotides read TGTGCCAGCACCCCCGGGTGGGGCGACTATGGCTACACCTTC. As protein: CASTPGWGDYGYTF.

This chain uses TRBV4-1 with TRBJ1-5, with a possible D match to TRBD1 (5 bases). There are 18 residues in the CDR3. Deletions cut 1 base from V and 0 bases from J, with 16 bases between. The V gene's germline CDR1 is MGHRA and CDR2 YSYEKL. The CDR3 sequence: CASSQGSLGADSNQPQHF. Written as DNA, the CDR3 is TGCGCCAGCAGCCAAGGGAGTCTTGGGGCAGATAGCAATCAGCCCCAGCATTTT.

The chain combines TRBV30 with TRBJ2-4; 8 bases match TRBD1. J lost 0 bases, V lost 3 bases, and 4 bases had no gene match. This CDR3 has 15 residues. CDR1 and CDR2 (germline): GTSNPN, SVGIG (reference sequence). DNA of the CDR3: TGTGCCTGGAGCCAGGGGGCACTAGCCAAAAACATTCAGTACTTC. Translated: CAWSQGALAKNIQYF.

The V gene is TRBV2, the J gene TRBJ1-1; D gene unclear. Germline V gene sequence: CDR1 SNHLY, CDR2 FYNNEI. Trimming cost V 6 bases and J 0 bases, with 11 bases left between them. CDR3 length: 14 residues. CDR3 DNA: TGTGCCAGCAGCCAGACGACACTGAACACTGAAGCTTTCTTT. This gives the protein CASSQTTLNTEAFF.

The rearrangement joins TRBV7-9 to TRBJ1-4; D possibly corresponds to TRBD1 (5 bases). From germline, CDR1 is SEHNR and CDR2 FQNEAQ (reference sequence). This CDR3 is 15 amino acids long. Trimming pared 6 bases from V and 7 bases from J, leaving 18 bases between. The DNA of the CDR3 is TGTGCCAGCAGTATTAGGGCCAGGGTTTCTGAAAAACTGTTTTTT. Its translation is CASSIRARVSEKLFF. Full variable domain (outside the CDR3, taken from reference TRBV7-9 and TRBJ1-4): DTGVSQNPRHKITKRGQNVTFRCDPISEHNRLYWYRQTLGQGPEFLTYFQNEAQLEKSRLLSDRFSAERPKGSFSTLEIQRTEQGDSAMYLCASSIRARVSEKLFFGSGTQLSVL.

The V and J genes are TRBV19 and TRBJ2-5; D may be TRBD2 (5 bases). V was pared by 5 bases and J by 2 bases, with 6 bases between. Germline V gene sequence: CDR1 LNHDA, CDR2 SQIVND (reference sequence). This CDR3 contains 12 residues. The CDR3 DNA reads TGTGCCAGTAGTCCGGGGCAAGAGACCCAGTACTTC. Translated, it gives CASSPGQETQYF.

The table lists this clone with a few counts. V usage is TRBV10-3 and J usage is TRBJ2-7; maybe TRBD1 (6 bases). Germline V lookup: CDR1 ENHRY, CDR2 SYGVKD. The CDR3 is made up of 14 amino acids. With 8 bases removed from V and 3 bases from J, the gap between germline ends came to 17 bases. The CDR3 DNA reads as TGTGCCATCTCGACCTCGACAGGCAGCTACGAGCAGTACTTC. Its protein is CAISTSTGSYEQYF.

V usage is TRBV7-2 and J usage is TRBJ1-1; D may be TRBD1 (6 bases). This CDR3 is built from 15 residues. Germline values: CDR1 SGHTA, CDR2 FQGNSA. Trimming removed 2 bases at V and 6 bases at J, with 16 bases between. CDR3 DNA: TGTGCCAGCAGCTTAAGATACCGGGCAGGGGCTGAAGCTTTCTTT. Translated, it gives CASSLRYRAGAEAFF.

This clone has only a few counts. The J gene is TRBJ2-3, the V gene TRBV10-3, with D possibly being TRBD2 (6 bases). V lost 0 bases to trimming and J lost 2 bases, with 18 bases between them. CDR1 ENHRY and CDR2 SYGVKD come from the germline V gene. The length of the CDR3 is 18 residues. The CDR3 nucleotides read TGTGCCATCAGTGAGTCGGCTCTGGCGGGGTGGGTCACAGATACGCAGTATTTT. Encoded protein: CAISESALAGWVTDTQYF.

This chain joins TRBV6-1 and TRBJ2-7, with D perhaps being TRBD1 or TRBD2 (6 bases each). This CDR3 contains 15 residues. Germline V gene data show CDR1 as MNHNS and CDR2 as SASEGT. V dropped 5 bases and J dropped 2 bases, with 16 bases sitting between them. CDR3: CASSPTGRKTYEQYF. In DNA, the CDR3 is TGTGCCAGCAGTCCTACAGGGAGGAAAACCTACGAGCAGTACTTC.

This sequence joins TRBV7-2 and TRBJ2-7, with D perhaps TRBD2 (5 bases). The length of the CDR3 is 15 residues. Germline assignment: CDR1 SGHTA and CDR2 FQGNSA. Trimming took off 2 bases at V and 5 bases at J, with 16 bases between the two ends. The CDR3, as DNA: TGTGCCAGCAGCTTAATCGGAGGTGGTAACAACGAGCAGTACTTC. This encodes CASSLIGGGNNEQYF.

The rearrangement links TRBV4-2 to TRBJ2-3; 8 bases fit TRBD2. Germline-derived CDR1 and CDR2 are LGHNA and YNFKEQ. The CDR3 length is 17 residues. The V gene end was trimmed by 0 bases and the J gene end by 2 bases; junction bases not matched to a gene: 7. The CDR3 loop is CASSQESGGASTDTQYF. CDR3 sequence (DNA): TGTGCCAGCAGCCAAGAATCGGGGGGGGCCTCCACAGATACGCAGTATTTT.

This clone was recorded a few times. The rearrangement uses TRBV6-1 and TRBJ2-5, with TRBD2 matching 8 bases. This CDR3 contains 15 residues. Germline V CDR1 and CDR2: MNHNS, SASEGT. V lost 5 bases and J lost 2; bases outside the gene matches: 7. The CDR3, as DNA: TGTGCCAGCAGTCATGCCTTAGCGGGGCAAGAGACCCAGTACTTC. Its protein is CASSHALAGQETQYF.

This clone was counted once. The rearrangement joins TRBV4-1 to TRBJ2-5, with D maybe TRBD1 (6 bases). This CDR3 is built from 13 residues. V was pared by 9 bases and J by 4 bases, with 15 bases between. Germline lookup yields CDR1 MGHRA and CDR2 YSYEKL. The CDR3 is CASSLGRGETQYF. The DNA of the CDR3 is TGCGCCAGTTCCCTCGGCAGGGGAGAGACCCAGTACTTC.

This chain connects TRBV9 to TRBJ2-1, with D possibly being TRBD1 (5 bases). The V end was cut by 0 bases, the J end by 5 bases, with 9 bases between. Germline loops: CDR1 SGDLS, CDR2 YYNGEE. The CDR3 sequence is 14 residues long. CDR3 DNA sequence: TGTGCCAGCAGCGTAGGCAGGGAAAACAATGAGCAGTTCTTC. Translation gives CASSVGRENNEQFF.

About this clone itself: Other DNA sequences in the sample encode the same CDR3. The V gene is TRBV15, the J gene TRBJ2-5; no reliable D call. The CDR3 spans 12 residues. Trimming stripped 3 bases from V and 4 bases from J, with 6 bases between. CDR1 is LNHNV, CDR2 YYDKDF, per germline (reference sequence). CDR3: CATSRKGETQYF. CDR3 DNA: TGTGCCACCAGCAGGAAGGGAGAGACCCAGTACTTC.